A single sample is the source of the 26 T cell receptor beta chains below, sequenced in a study of tumor-infiltrating lymphocytes in primary liver carcinoma. TCR beta cDNA was prepared out of approximately 470 ng total RNA by means of a constant-region primer. Slightly modified ARM-PCR served as the procedure for the TCR beta libraries. These libraries came from three rounds of nested multiplex PCR. PCR rounds one and two used TRBV1-TRBV30 forward primers with a C-beta reverse primer for 10 cycles each. A single record per CDR3 protein comes from TCRdb applying MiXCR to the multiplex PCR reads. This table has about 96,000 distinct CDR3 sequences, about 70% appearing once. Each 20-30 mg portion of unsorted bulk tissue served as the source for co-extraction of RNA and DNA. The specimen was tumor-adjacent normal liver tissue. These receptors all stem from a man aged 40-49 years with primary liver carcinoma and hepatitis B virus infection.

Notes on this clonotype: A read error may account for a junction end that differs from germline. The V call is TRBV12-3 or TRBV12-4, the J call TRBJ1-1; a weak D match, TRBD1 (5 bases). CDR3 length: 13 residues. CDR3 bases: TGTGTCAGCAGTTTTCAGGGTGACACTGAAGCTTTCTTT. It translates to CVSSFQGDTEAFF.

Turning to this clonotype: One end of the junction does not line up with germline, which may come from a read error. This chain uses TRBV14 with TRBJ2-7, with a weak D call TRBD2 (6 bases). This CDR3 has 13 amino acids. Germline V CDR1 and CDR2: SGHDN, FVKESK. CDR3 in amino acids: CASSQARAGKQHF. Here the CDR3 DNA reads TGTGCCAGCAGCCAAGCCCGGGCGGGAAAGCAGCACTTC.

This clonotype showed up many times. The chain carries TRBV4-1 and TRBJ2-7; D gene ambiguous. Trimming left V 3 bases short and J 6 bases short, with 9 bases between. CDR1 is MGHRA, CDR2 YSYEKL, per germline. This CDR3 comprises 12 residues. The CDR3, as DNA: TGCGCCAGCAGCCAGCCTAGTCGCGAGCAGTACTTC. It specifies CASSQPSREQYF.

About this clonotype: The CDR3 does not close with the conserved phenylalanine or tryptophan, likely indicating a read error. The limits of the CDR3 on the DNA are not certain, so only TCRdb's listed CDR3 is given. This chain links TRBV12-3 or TRBV12-4 with TRBJ2-3. The CDR3 spans 12 amino acids, including both terminal residues. The CDR3 sequence: CASSGATDTHCY.

To note about this clonotype: A much larger clone differs by one base, so this may be a read error. This chain uses TRBV30 with TRBJ2-7; D perhaps matches TRBD1 (5 bases). The length of the CDR3 is 13 residues. The ends were cut back, 4 bases at V and 0 bases at J, with 10 bases in the middle. Germline V lookup: CDR1 GTSNPN, CDR2 SVGIG (reference sequence). The chain's CDR3 is CAWKTVRSYEQYF. The CDR3, as DNA: TGTGCCTGGAAGACAGTGCGCTCCTACGAGCAGTACTTC.

The J gene is TRBJ2-1, the V gene TRBV5-1, with TRBD2 identical over 11 bases. The CDR3 loop spans 15 amino acids. Germline assignment: CDR1 SGHRS and CDR2 YFSETQ. With 0 bases clipped from V and 6 bases from J, the junction kept 2 bases outside the gene matches. The DNA of the CDR3 is TGCGCCAGCAGCTTGGTAGCGGGAGGGGGCAATGAGCAGTTCTTC. This gives the protein CASSLVAGGGNEQFF.

Concerning this clonotype: With a much larger clone just one base away, this may be a read error. This sequence joins TRBV5-1 and TRBJ1-1; no definite D call. V lost 0 bases and J lost 3, with 6 bases in between. Germline V CDR1 and CDR2: SGHRS, YFSETQ. The CDR3 has 13 residues. This CDR3 is CASSLDTYTEAFF. For the CDR3, the DNA is TGCGCCAGCAGCTTGGACACATACACTGAAGCTTTCTTT. Full variable domain (rest looked up from reference TRBV5-1 and TRBJ1-1): KAGVTQTPRYLIKTRGQQVTLSCSPISGHRSVSWYQQTPGQGLQFLFEYFSETQRNKGNFPGRFSGRQFSNSRSEMNVSTLELGDSALYLCASSLDTYTEAFFGQGTRLTVV.

This clonotype turned up a few times. The chain uses TRBV25-1 and TRBJ1-2; the D is unclear. This CDR3 has 12 residues. The germline CDR1 and CDR2 sequences are MGHDK and SYGVNS. The V end lost 2 bases, the J end lost 7 bases, and 8 bases lay between the germline ends. The chain's CDR3 is CASSEGRSGYTF. CDR3 nucleotides: TGTGCCAGCAGTGAAGGGAGGAGTGGCTACACCTTC.

On this clonotype: A junction boundary mismatches the germline segment, possibly from a read error. The rearrangement links TRBV11-2 to TRBJ2-5, with 7 bases identical to TRBD1. The CDR3 has 15 amino acids. Germline assignment: CDR1 SGHAT and CDR2 FQNNGV. DNA for the CDR3: TGTGCCATCAGCTTGGGGGTAGGGGGCCGTGAGAGCCAGTACTTC. Its translation: CAISLGVGGRESQYF.

Of note for this clonotype: The junction differs from germline at one of its ends, possibly a read error. CDR3 sequence (DNA): TGTGCCAGCAGTCCCCCGACTAGCGGCAACACAGATATGCAGTATTTT. Translated, it gives CASSPPTSGNTDMQYF. V and J are TRBV11-2 and TRBJ2-3, with 9 nucleotides matching TRBD2. Germline values: CDR1 SGHAT, CDR2 FQNNGV. The CDR3 is 16 amino acids.

This clonotype has only a few counts. A single base separates this from a much larger clone, so it may be a read error. This chain connects TRBV6-1 to TRBJ2-1, with D maybe TRBD2 (6 bases). The CDR3 length is 17 residues. Trimming took 8 bases from V and 4 from J, leaving 24 bases between them. Germline CDR1 and CDR2: MNHNS and SASEGT. In DNA form, the CDR3 reads TGTGCCAGCCGCTACCCGGGATGGGGACTGCCATACAATGAGCAGTTCTTC. Residues: CASRYPGWGLPYNEQFF.

The chain recombines TRBV28 with TRBJ2-3; maybe TRBD1 (5 bases). CDR1 and CDR2 (germline): MDHEN, SYDVKM. The CDR3 is 12 amino acids. V dropped 2 bases and J dropped 14 bases, with 14 bases sitting between them. CDR3: CASSLMTDMLYF. CDR3 bases: TGTGCCAGCAGTTTAATGACAGATATGCTGTATTTT.

CDR3 sequence (DNA): TGTGCCAGCAGCTTGGCTGGGGGGACTTACAATGAGCAGTTCTTC. This gives the protein CASSLAGGTYNEQFF. This rearrangement joins TRBV5-4 to TRBJ2-1; possibly TRBD2 for D (6 bases). V lost 0 bases and J lost 4, with 11 bases in between. The CDR3 spans 15 residues. The germline CDR1 and CDR2 sequences are SGHNT and YYREEE (reference sequence).

In its sample, this clonotype was seen many times. This chain links TRBV7-8 with TRBJ2-3; 7 bases are a match to TRBD1. The J segment lost 2 bases and the V segment lost 2 bases, leaving 4 bases of the junction unmatched. This CDR3 comprises 15 residues. Germline loops: CDR1 SGHVS, CDR2 FQNEAQ. CDR3 in amino acids: CASSLLGQLTDTQYF. For the CDR3, the DNA is TGTGCCAGCAGCTTACTGGGACAGCTCACAGATACGCAGTATTTT. Using reference TRBV7-8 and TRBJ2-3 for the parts outside the CDR3, the full variable domain is GAGVSQSPRYKVAKRGQDVALRCDPISGHVSLFWYQQALGQGPEFLTYFQNEAQLDKSGLPSDRFFAERPEGSVSTLKIQRTQQEDSAVYLCASSLLGQLTDTQYFGPGTRLTVL.

The rearrangement uses TRBV11-2 and TRBJ2-5; TRBD1 is a possible D gene (6 bases). Germline assignment: CDR1 SGHAT and CDR2 FQNNGV. The V end lost 1 base, the J end lost 13 bases, and 22 bases lay between the germline ends. CDR3 length equals 15 residues. The CDR3 DNA reads TGTGCCAGCAGCTTAGGGCGCACAGGGCAAGAGACTCGGTACTTC. Its protein is CASSLGRTGQETRYF.

This clonotype was recorded many times. This chain joins TRBV6-1 and TRBJ1-5, with 8 nucleotides matching TRBD1. This CDR3 contains 14 residues. The trim removed 3 bases at V and 6 bases at J, leaving 4 bases unmatched. Germline lookup yields CDR1 MNHNS and CDR2 SASEGT. DNA for the CDR3: TGTGCCAGCAGTGACAGGGGGCCTTTTCAGCCCCAGCATTTT. Translating gives CASSDRGPFQPQHF.

V usage is TRBV19 and J usage is TRBJ2-3; D may be TRBD1 (5 bases). Trimming removed 9 bases at V and 0 bases at J, with 13 bases between. CDR3 length: 14 amino acids. Per germline, CDR1 LNHDA and CDR2 SQIVND (reference sequence). The CDR3 DNA reads TGTGCCAGCCAGGCAGGGATTAGCACAGATACGCAGTATTTT. This encodes CASQAGISTDTQYF.

This clonotype was counted a single time. CDR3 residues: CASSLAGSNNEQFF. As DNA, the CDR3 is TGTGCCAGCAGCCTAGCGGGAAGCAACAATGAGCAGTTCTTC. The chain joins TRBV5-5 to TRBJ2-1; 9 bases agree with TRBD2. Germline CDR1 reads SGHKS; CDR2 reads YYEKEE (reference sequence). V was clipped by 4 bases and J by 5 bases; unmatched bases: 4. This CDR3 contains 14 residues.

This clonotype was observed a single time. At one end, the junction sequence differs from germline, possibly due to a read error. This chain links TRBV11-1 with TRBJ2-7; a possible D gene is TRBD1 (6 bases). Per the germline V gene, CDR1 is SGHAT and CDR2 is FQDESV (reference sequence). The CDR3 is made up of 13 amino acids. The CDR3 coding sequence is TGTGCCGGCAGCCGCCAGGGGTTTAACGACCGGTACTTC. This encodes CAGSRQGFNDRYF.

With respect to this clonotype: One end of the junction fails to match germline, which may point to a read error. The chain links TRBV4-2 to TRBJ2-7; D perhaps matches TRBD1 (6 bases). Germline lookup yields CDR1 LGHNA and CDR2 YNFKEQ. The CDR3 consists of 12 residues. The CDR3 sequence is CTSSQGGPEQYF. The DNA for the CDR3 is TGCACCAGCAGCCAAGGGGGTCCTGAGCAGTACTTC.

This chain uses TRBV7-8 with TRBJ2-5; TRBD1 matches 7 bases. This CDR3 contains 16 residues. Trimming at V came to 4 bases and at J to 4 bases, leaving 12 bases not matched to a gene. The germline gives CDR1 SGHVS, CDR2 FQNEAQ. CDR3 amino acids: CASSSEAGQAGETQYF. The CDR3 DNA follows: TGTGCCAGCAGCTCAGAAGCAGGACAGGCGGGAGAGACCCAGTACTTC.

The rearrangement uses TRBV20-1 and TRBJ2-1; 13 nucleotides match TRBD2. J gave up 9 bases and V 5 bases, and 10 bases lay outside the gene matches. This CDR3 is 15 amino acids long. Germline V gives CDR1 DFQATT, CDR2 SNEGSKA (reference sequence). This CDR3 reads CSAGGLAGMDGEQFF. The CDR3 region has the DNA TGCAGTGCTGGGGGACTAGCGGGAATGGACGGTGAGCAGTTCTTC.

On this clonotype: A much larger clonotype is one base distant, so this may be a read error. The V gene is TRBV5-6, the J gene TRBJ2-2; 10 bases fit TRBD2. CDR1 is SGHDT and CDR2 is YYEEEE in the germline V gene. This CDR3 is built from 14 residues. The CDR3 spells CTSTKREGAGELFF. Here the CDR3 DNA reads TGTACCAGCACCAAGCGGGAGGGAGCCGGGGAGCTGTTTTTT.

This rearrangement joins TRBV6-1 to TRBJ2-2; D is possibly TRBD2 (6 bases). With 6 bases removed from V and 5 bases from J, the gap between germline ends came to 13 bases. There are 14 residues in the CDR3. Germline V gives CDR1 MNHNS, CDR2 SASEGT. The CDR3 DNA sequence: TGTGCCAGCAGGGACGGAGGGGAGACCGGGGAGCTGTTTTTT. Translating gives CASRDGGETGELFF.

The rearrangement uses TRBV29-1 and TRBJ2-1; possibly TRBD1 for D (6 bases). V lost 7 bases to trimming and J lost 7 bases, with 17 bases between them. The CDR3 spans 13 residues. The germline gives CDR1 SQVTM, CDR2 ANQGSEA. The CDR3 loop reads CSATRGSTNEQFF. DNA for the CDR3: TGCAGCGCCACTAGGGGGAGTACGAATGAGCAGTTCTTC.

As concerns this clonotype: Since a much larger clone is just one base distant, this may be a read error. This rearrangement joins TRBV28 to TRBJ1-5; 7 bases fit TRBD1. This CDR3 comprises 12 residues. CDR1 and CDR2 from the germline V gene are MDHEN and SYDVKM. The DNA for the CDR3 is TGTGCCAGCAGTCGACAGGGACAGCCCAAGCATTTT. Translated: CASSRQGQPKHF.